These 27 T cell receptor beta chains were all obtained from the same sample, sequenced in a study of T-cell reconstitution after alpha-beta-depleted transplantation in children. TCRbeta library preparation incorporated unique molecular identifiers. TCRdb processed the PCR reads anew with MiXCR; each CDR3 protein has one entry. The profile shows about 160,000 distinct CDR3 sequences, approximately 10% of them singletons. The sample here was PBMCs, taken before TCRalphabeta/CD19-depleted stem cell transplant. The receptor source for this set is a boy aged 2 to 10 with acute myeloid leukemia, due to receive a stem cell transplant.

This clonotype was counted many times. The chain links TRBV20-1 to TRBJ1-5, with D possibly being TRBD1 (6 bases). CDR1 DFQATT and CDR2 SNEGSKA come from the germline V gene (reference sequence). V lost 3 bases and J lost 6, with 18 bases in between. The CDR3 totals 15 residues. The CDR3 DNA reads as TGCAGTGCTAGTTCAGAGACAGGCGCTTTTCAGCCCCAGCATTTT. It is translated as CSASSETGAFQPQHF.

This clonotype has ten or more counts. V gene TRBV5-4 combines with J gene TRBJ1-6; TRBD1 agrees at 11 bases. The CDR3 runs to 15 residues. V was clipped by 4 bases and J by 10 bases; unmatched bases: 7. Germline CDR1 reads SGHNT; CDR2 reads YYREEE (reference sequence). The chain's CDR3 is CASSRGGTGGSPLHF. CDR3 bases: TGTGCCAGCAGCCGAGGGGGGACAGGGGGATCACCCCTCCACTTT.

This clonotype was counted at least ten times. This chain links TRBV20-1 with TRBJ2-3, with D possibly being TRBD1 or TRBD2 (5 bases each). The CDR3 is 16 residues long. Trimming stripped 7 bases from V and 4 bases from J, with 24 bases between. Germline loops: CDR1 DFQATT, CDR2 SNEGSKA (reference sequence). The CDR3 coding sequence is TGCAGTGTTATTCCCATAGGCACAGGAGGCCCAGATACGCAGTATTTT. Translated, it gives CSVIPIGTGGPDTQYF.

In this sample, this clonotype turned up many times. The J gene is TRBJ1-1, the V gene TRBV12-3 or TRBV12-4; 7 bases agree with TRBD1. Trimming at V came to 7 bases and at J to 5 bases, leaving 7 bases not matched to a gene. The CDR3 has 13 residues. The CDR3 loop is CASNTGEGTEAFF. The CDR3 nucleotides are TGTGCCAGCAACACAGGGGAGGGAACTGAAGCTTTCTTT.

This clonotype came up many times. The chain carries TRBV5-1 and TRBJ1-2; no clear D. Trimming removed 0 bases from V and 4 bases from J, with 13 bases in between. The CDR3 runs to 15 residues. In germline, CDR1 is SGHRS, CDR2 YFSETQ. In DNA form, the CDR3 reads TGCGCCAGCAGCTTGGAACCAGCCTCCCCCTATGGCTACACCTTC. It yields the protein CASSLEPASPYGYTF. The entire variable domain, with the rest obtained from reference TRBV5-1 and TRBJ1-2, is as follows: KAGVTQTPRYLIKTRGQQVTLSCSPISGHRSVSWYQQTPGQGLQFLFEYFSETQRNKGNFPGRFSGRQFSNSRSEMNVSTLELGDSALYLCASSLEPASPYGYTFGSGTRLTVV.

This clonotype was found many times. V usage is TRBV3-1 and J usage is TRBJ2-5; TRBD2 matches at 11 bases. Germline V CDR1 and CDR2: LGHDT, YNNKEL (reference sequence). With V trimmed by 4 bases and J by 4 bases, 17 bases remained unmatched. This CDR3 comprises 19 residues. The chain's CDR3 is CASSPLAGARQSTRETQYF. In DNA form, the CDR3 reads TGTGCCAGCAGCCCACTAGCGGGGGCCCGACAGAGTACCAGAGAGACCCAGTACTTC.

This clonotype has a count of ten or more. The V gene is TRBV24-1, the J gene TRBJ2-3; no firm D call. V shed 5 bases and J shed 2 bases, with 10 bases lying between them. Germline CDR1 reads KGHDR; CDR2 reads SFDVKD. The CDR3 covers 14 residues. In DNA form, the CDR3 reads TGTGCCACCAGTGCGGCAGGCAACACAGATACGCAGTATTTT. Encoded protein: CATSAAGNTDTQYF.

This clonotype was picked up many times. The chain has TRBV27 and TRBJ2-1; 8 bases are shared with TRBD2. V was pared by 3 bases and J by 7 bases, with 8 bases of the junction left unmatched. CDR3 size: 15 residues. Germline V gene sequence: CDR1 MNHEY, CDR2 SMNVEV (reference sequence). CDR3 in DNA: TGTGCCAGCAGTTTGGACGGGGGGGCCGGTAATGAGCAGTTCTTC. Translating gives CASSLDGGAGNEQFF.

This clonotype was recorded at least ten times. The CDR3 reads CASSYVAGLGYTF. The CDR3 nucleotides read TGTGCCAGCAGTTACGTGGCAGGGCTTGGCTACACCTTC. The chain employs TRBV6-5 and TRBJ1-2, with D tentatively TRBD1 (5 bases). Trimming left V 2 bases short and J 7 bases short, with 11 bases between. CDR1 MNHEY and CDR2 SVGAGI come from the germline V gene. The CDR3 runs to 13 residues.

This clonotype was observed at least ten times. The CDR3 loop is CASSFPPGAEETQYF. CDR3 coding DNA: TGTGCCAGCAGCTTTCCCCCGGGAGCGGAAGAGACCCAGTACTTC. The chain joins TRBV7-7 to TRBJ2-5, with a weak D call TRBD2 (6 bases). The V end was cut by 3 bases, the J end by 3 bases, with 14 bases between. The CDR3 contains 15 residues. Germline assignment: CDR1 SSHAT and CDR2 FNYEAQ (reference sequence). Based on the CDR3 plus reference TRBV7-7 and TRBJ2-5, the full variable domain is GAGVSQSPRYKVTKRGQDVTLRCDPISSHATLYWYQQALGQGPEFLTYFNYEAQPDKSGLPSDRFSAERPEGSISTLTIQRTEQRDSAMYRCASSFPPGAEETQYFGPGTRLLVL.

This clonotype appeared many times. The J gene is TRBJ2-7, the V gene TRBV5-6; D is unresolved. The CDR3 has 11 residues. The germline V gene has CDR1 SGHDT and CDR2 YYEEEE. Trimming took off 1 base at V and 7 bases at J, with 6 bases between the two ends. The CDR3 here is CASSLLGEQYV. Written as DNA, the CDR3 is TGTGCCAGCAGCTTGTTGGGAGAGCAGTACGTC.

The table lists this clonotype with many counts. This chain uses TRBV24-1 with TRBJ1-2, with a possible D match to TRBD1 (6 bases). Germline loops: CDR1 KGHDR, CDR2 SFDVKD. V was clipped by 4 bases and J by 5 bases, with 7 bases between them. The CDR3 loop spans 12 amino acids. CDR3 amino acids: CATSDRGYGYTF. The CDR3 nucleotides are TGTGCCACCAGTGACAGGGGTTATGGCTACACCTTC.

Note on this clonotype: This may stem from a read error, because a much larger clone lies one nucleotide away. The chain joins TRBV12-3 or TRBV12-4 to TRBJ2-3, with D uncertain. CDR3 length: 14 amino acids. V shed 3 bases and J shed 4 bases, with 11 bases lying between them. CDR3 residues: CASSLYTAADTQYF. CDR3 coding DNA: TGTGCCAGCAGTTTGTACACCGCCGCAGATACGCAGTATTTT.

This clonotype was counted ten times or more. One end of the junction does not line up with germline, which may come from a read error. J is TRBJ2-7 and V is TRBV5-1, with TRBD2 matching 9 bases. The V gene's germline CDR1 is SGHRS and CDR2 YFSETQ. This CDR3 is built from 17 residues. CDR3 loop: CTSSFEVAGAPLYEQYF. CDR3 bases: TGCACCAGCAGCTTTGAGGTAGCGGGAGCCCCTCTCTACGAGCAGTACTTC.

The sample holds many counts of this clonotype. The chain recombines TRBV4-1 with TRBJ2-2; 12 nucleotides match TRBD2. V shed 3 bases and J 6 bases; nucleotides not matched to a gene: 5. There are 16 residues in the CDR3. The germline CDR1 and CDR2 sequences are MGHRA and YSYEKL. In DNA form, the CDR3 reads TGCGCCAGCAGCCACGCTAGCGGGGGGGCTCCCGGGGAGCTGTTTTTT. The encoded protein is CASSHASGGAPGELFF.

This sequence joins TRBV5-1 and TRBJ1-2; 7 bases map to TRBD1. This CDR3 spans 13 amino acids. Germline lookup yields CDR1 SGHRS and CDR2 YFSETQ. V shed 2 bases and J 8 bases; nucleotides not matched to a gene: 6. The CDR3 loop is CASSFTGELGYTF. The CDR3 DNA sequence: TGCGCCAGCAGCTTTACAGGGGAATTAGGCTACACCTTC.

This clonotype was seen many times. The chain couples TRBV20-1 to TRBJ2-3; 11 bases align to TRBD2. The CDR3 extends over 15 amino acids. Germline V CDR1 and CDR2: DFQATT, SNEGSKA (reference sequence). V lost 6 bases and J lost 4; bases outside the gene matches: 9. The DNA of the CDR3 is TGCAGTGCCCCAATCCTAGCGGGAGGATCAGATACGCAGTATTTT. This gives the protein CSAPILAGGSDTQYF.

This clonotype was seen ten or more times. This rearrangement joins TRBV20-1 to TRBJ1-1; possibly TRBD1 for D (5 bases). The CDR3 totals 11 residues. The germline gives CDR1 DFQATT, CDR2 SNEGSKA (reference sequence). V lost 7 bases, J lost 4 bases, and 10 bases lay in between. CDR3 in amino acids: CSGDRGTEAFF. CDR3 sequence (DNA): TGCAGTGGGGACCGAGGCACTGAAGCTTTCTTT.

This clonotype has ten or more counts. This chain links TRBV27 with TRBJ2-2, with 12 bases lining up with TRBD2. With 5 bases clipped from V and 4 bases from J, the junction kept 5 bases outside the gene matches. CDR1 is MNHEY, CDR2 SMNVEV, per germline (reference sequence). The CDR3 totals 16 residues. Written as DNA, the CDR3 is TGTGCCAGCAGTCCACGGACTAGCGGGATCACCGGGGAGCTGTTTTTT. The encoded protein is CASSPRTSGITGELFF.

Ten or more counts support this clonotype. The chain couples TRBV7-2 to TRBJ2-7; D possibly matches TRBD1 or TRBD2 (5 bases each). The CDR3 has 14 amino acids. V lost 4 bases and J 5 bases, leaving 15 bases between the germline ends. CDR1 SGHTA and CDR2 FQGNSA come from the germline V gene. CDR3 protein: CASSSYGTFHEQYF. DNA of the CDR3: TGTGCCAGCAGCTCATACGGGACGTTCCACGAGCAGTACTTC.

This clonotype was counted many times. The rearrangement uses TRBV27 and TRBJ2-1; TRBD1 or TRBD2 may be the D gene (5 bases each). V lost 5 bases and J 1 base, leaving 12 bases between the germline ends. This CDR3 region has 15 residues. Germline V gene lookup returns CDR1 MNHEY and CDR2 SMNVEV (reference sequence). CDR3 nucleotides: TGTGCCAGCAGTCCCGGGGCTTTATCCTACAATGAGCAGTTCTTC. Translating gives CASSPGALSYNEQFF.

This clonotype was counted many times. The chain recombines TRBV4-1 with TRBJ2-3; 11 bases align to TRBD2. The CDR3 has 15 residues. Germline V gene lookup returns CDR1 MGHRA and CDR2 YSYEKL. V shed 2 bases, J shed 4 bases, and the junction held 2 bases outside the gene matches. CDR3 DNA: TGCGCCAGCAGCCAAATAGCGGGGGGGCCAGATACGCAGTATTTT. Protein product: CASSQIAGGPDTQYF.

This clonotype was observed at least ten times. V usage is TRBV14 and J usage is TRBJ2-1; 12 bases map to TRBD2. Germline CDR1 SGHDN, CDR2 FVKESK. The V segment lost 3 bases and the J segment 7 bases; nucleotides outside the gene matches: 13. The CDR3 contains 18 residues. The CDR3 spells CASSQVPGLAGALNEQFF. The CDR3 nucleotides are TGTGCCAGCAGCCAGGTCCCGGGACTAGCGGGTGCTCTTAATGAGCAGTTCTTC.

Many counts were recorded for this clonotype. One junction end does not reproduce the germline sequence, and a read error may be involved. The rearrangement links TRBV19 to TRBJ2-1; D is unclear. Germline CDR1 reads LNHDA; CDR2 reads SQIVND (reference sequence). This CDR3 has 11 residues. This CDR3 reads CSSTRYNEQFF. The CDR3 DNA follows: TGTTCCAGTACCCGCTACAATGAGCAGTTCTTC.

This clonotype was picked up many times. The rearrangement uses TRBV6-5 and TRBJ2-1, with D tentatively TRBD2 (5 bases). CDR1 and CDR2 (germline): MNHEY, SVGAGI. The V gene lost 6 bases and the J gene lost 4 bases, with 19 bases spanning the gap. This CDR3 is built from 16 residues. CDR3 DNA: TGTGCCAGCAGCCACGGAGGCGGATCGTCGTACAATGAGCAGTTCTTC. Translated: CASSHGGGSSYNEQFF.

In its sample, this clonotype was seen many times. The V and J genes are TRBV5-1 and TRBJ2-5; 8 bases fit TRBD1. CDR1 is SGHRS and CDR2 is YFSETQ in the germline V gene. CDR3 size: 13 residues. The V and J ends lost 5 bases and 4 bases, in that order; junction bases with no gene match: 4. CDR3 coding DNA: TGCGCCAGCAGTACGACAGGGGTAGAGACCCAGTACTTC. Its translation is CASSTTGVETQYF.

For this clonotype: This may be a read error, as it is one base from a much larger clone. The chain combines TRBV7-9 with TRBJ1-2; D is undetermined. CDR1 SEHNR and CDR2 FQNEAQ come from the germline V gene (reference sequence). The CDR3 covers 13 residues. The CDR3 nucleotides are TGTGCCAGCAGCGCCGGGCTTTATTATGACTACACCTTC. Translated: CASSAGLYYDYTF.